The subject of this entry is one T cell receptor beta chain. Its target is not known. V gave up 0 bases and J gave up 6 bases; unmatched junction bases: 6. The germline V gene encodes CDR1 LGHNA and CDR2 YNFKEQ. The CDR3 has 16 amino acids. The data were taken from a study of T cells in Graves' hyperthyroidism and ophthalmopathy. The source material, RNA transcripts, was used to amplify TCR beta CDR3 regions. A set of HTBI primers served as the primers for a first-round RT-PCR of the TCR CDR3. TCRdb fed the multiplex PCR reads into MiXCR, producing one record per CDR3 protein. The table shows about 520,000 distinct CDR3 sequences, with roughly 25% occurring only once. Findings and limits, study-wide: Stable hyperthyroidism was told apart from ophthalmopathy by a model built on 13 V-J features.

The V call is TRBV4-2, the J call TRBJ2-7, with 12 bases fitting TRBD1. Input material: blood. The source of this sequence is a woman aged 25 to 45 with Graves' ophthalmopathy. The CDR3 DNA sequence: TGTGCCAGCAGCCAAGATTCCGGGACAGGGGGCGCCGAGCAGTACTTC. It yields the protein CASSQDSGTGGAEQYF.